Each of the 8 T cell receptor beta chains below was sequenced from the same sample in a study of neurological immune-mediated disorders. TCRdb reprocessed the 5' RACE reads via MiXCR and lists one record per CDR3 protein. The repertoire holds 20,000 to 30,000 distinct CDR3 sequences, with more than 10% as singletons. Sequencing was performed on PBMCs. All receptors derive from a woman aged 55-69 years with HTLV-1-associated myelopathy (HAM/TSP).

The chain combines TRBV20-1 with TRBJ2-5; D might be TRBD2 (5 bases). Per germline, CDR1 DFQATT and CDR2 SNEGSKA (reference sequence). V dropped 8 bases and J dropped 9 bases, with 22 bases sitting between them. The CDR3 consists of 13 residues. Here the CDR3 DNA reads TGCAGTTCCCCCCGTCTCCTCAACGGGGCCCAGTACTTC. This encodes CSSPRLLNGAQYF.

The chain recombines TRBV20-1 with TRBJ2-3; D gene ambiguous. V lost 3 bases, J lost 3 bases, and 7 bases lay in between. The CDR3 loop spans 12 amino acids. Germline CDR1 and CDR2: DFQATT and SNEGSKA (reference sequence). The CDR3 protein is CSARPGTDTQYF. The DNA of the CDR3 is TGCAGTGCTAGGCCCGGTACAGATACGCAGTATTTT.

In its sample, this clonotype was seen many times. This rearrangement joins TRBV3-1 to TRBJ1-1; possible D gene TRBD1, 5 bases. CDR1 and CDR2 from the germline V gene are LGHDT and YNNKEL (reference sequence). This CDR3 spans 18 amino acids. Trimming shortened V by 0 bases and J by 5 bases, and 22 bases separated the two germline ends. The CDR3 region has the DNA TGTGCCAGCAGCCAAGATCCCCCAGGGTTCATGGGGGGAACTGAAGCTTTCTTT. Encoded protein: CASSQDPPGFMGGTEAFF.

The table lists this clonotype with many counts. CDR3 protein: CASSRDRGDQPQHF. As DNA, the CDR3 is TGTGCCAGCAGTAGGGACAGGGGGGATCAGCCCCAGCATTTT. J is TRBJ1-5 and V is TRBV6-1, with TRBD1 matching 11 bases. The CDR3 runs to 14 residues. Losses at the gene ends were 5 bases for V and 5 bases for J; bases not matched to a gene: 2. Germline CDR1 is MNHNS and CDR2 is SASEGT.

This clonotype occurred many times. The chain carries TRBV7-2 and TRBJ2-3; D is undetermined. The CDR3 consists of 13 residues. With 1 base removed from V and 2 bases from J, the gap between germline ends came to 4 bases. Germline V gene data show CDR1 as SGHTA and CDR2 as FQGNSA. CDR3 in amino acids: CASSLVDTDTQYF. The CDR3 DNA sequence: TGTGCCAGCAGCTTAGTTGACACAGATACGCAGTATTTT. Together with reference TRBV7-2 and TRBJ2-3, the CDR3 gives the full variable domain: GAGVSQSPSNKVTEKGKDVELRCDPISGHTALYWYRQSLGQGLEFLIYFQGNSAPDKSGLPSDRFSAERTGGSVSTLTIQRTQQEDSAVYLCASSLVDTDTQYFGPGTRLTVL.

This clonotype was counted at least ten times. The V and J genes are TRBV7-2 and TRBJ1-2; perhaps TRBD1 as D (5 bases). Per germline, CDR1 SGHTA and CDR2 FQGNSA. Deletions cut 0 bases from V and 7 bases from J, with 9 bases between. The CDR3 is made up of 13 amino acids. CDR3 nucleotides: TGTGCCAGCAGCTTAGCTACCAGGGCTGGCTACACCTTC. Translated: CASSLATRAGYTF. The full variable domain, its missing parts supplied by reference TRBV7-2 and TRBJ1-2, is GAGVSQSPSNKVTEKGKDVELRCDPISGHTALYWYRQSLGQGLEFLIYFQGNSAPDKSGLPSDRFSAERTGGSVSTLTIQRTQQEDSAVYLCASSLATRAGYTFGSGTRLTVV.

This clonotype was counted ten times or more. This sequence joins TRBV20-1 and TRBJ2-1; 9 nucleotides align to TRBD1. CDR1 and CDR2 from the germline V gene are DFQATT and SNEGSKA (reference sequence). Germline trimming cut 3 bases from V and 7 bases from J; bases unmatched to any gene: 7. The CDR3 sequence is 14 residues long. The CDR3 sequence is CSASVGQGRNEQFF. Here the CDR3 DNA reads TGCAGTGCTAGCGTGGGACAGGGCAGAAATGAGCAGTTCTTC.

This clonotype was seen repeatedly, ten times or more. This chain's CDR3 is CATSSKAGQGAGANVLTF. The CDR3 bases are TGTGCCACCAGTTCCAAGGCCGGACAGGGGGCTGGGGCCAACGTCCTGACTTTC. The chain uses TRBV24-1 and TRBJ2-6; 10 nucleotides line up with TRBD1. V lost 6 bases and J lost 2; bases outside the gene matches: 9. The CDR3 is made up of 18 amino acids. Per germline, CDR1 KGHDR and CDR2 SFDVKD.